This TCR beta chain came from a study of T cells in Graves' hyperthyroidism and ophthalmopathy. General study results and limits: Blood shared most expanded thyroid clonotypes above 0.001. Before onset, by a median of around 6.4 months, the model predicted ophthalmopathy. Classification by a 13 V-J model distinguished ophthalmopathy from stable hyperthyroidism.

With respect to this clonotype: Its antigen is unidentified.

CDR3 length: 11 amino acids. The V gene lost 4 bases and the J gene lost 14 bases, with 14 bases spanning the gap. Germline CDR1 reads LGHDT; CDR2 reads YNNKEL (reference sequence). TCR beta CDR3 sequences were amplified from RNA transcripts. HTBI primers were used for first-round RT-PCR of the TCR CDR3. TCRdb ran MiXCR on the multiplex PCR reads and lists one entry per CDR3 protein. The repertoire holds 500,000 to 800,000 distinct CDR3 sequences, with just under 45% as singletons. The sample taken for sequencing was peripheral blood or thyroid tissue (not recorded which). The source of this sequence is an adult man with Graves' disease, either hyperthyroidism or ophthalmopathy (not recorded which). V and J are TRBV3-1 and TRBJ2-5; D is ambiguous. The CDR3 loop reads CASSPRDIVYF. The CDR3 nucleotides read TGTGCCAGCAGCCCGAGAGATATCGTCTACTTC.